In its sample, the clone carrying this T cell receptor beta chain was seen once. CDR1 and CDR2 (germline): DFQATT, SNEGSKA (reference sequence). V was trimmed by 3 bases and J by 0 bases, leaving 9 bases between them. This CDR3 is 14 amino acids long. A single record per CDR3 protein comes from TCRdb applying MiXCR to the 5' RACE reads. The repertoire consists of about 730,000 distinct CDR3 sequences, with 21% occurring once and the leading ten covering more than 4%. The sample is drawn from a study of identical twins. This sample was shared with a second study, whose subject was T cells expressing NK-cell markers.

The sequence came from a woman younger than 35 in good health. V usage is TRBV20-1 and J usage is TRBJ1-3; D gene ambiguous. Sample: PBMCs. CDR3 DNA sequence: TGCAGTGCTAGGGGCTTGGCCTCTGGAAACACCATATATTTT. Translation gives CSARGLASGNTIYF.